This TCR beta chain was sequenced in a study of blood T cells in healthy people across ages. Next came a second PCR, run for about 6 to 11 cycles, which used a sample-barcoded 5' primer along with a J-beta primer mix. One entry per CDR3 protein results from TCRdb running MiXCR on the 5' RACE reads. The sample gives around 1.7 million distinct CDR3 sequences, 28% of which show up once; 7.7% is in the top ten. Germline V gene sequence: CDR1 SEHNR, CDR2 FQNEAQ (reference sequence). The CDR3 has 16 amino acids. V dropped 3 bases and J dropped 2 bases, with 16 bases sitting between them. This clonotype was detected a few times. No antigen is known for it. Donors ranged from about 6 to 90 years old and were healthy Caucasians in Russia. The study, taken as a whole, reports: Considered underestimates were the diversity estimates obtained from one million T cells.

The sequenced sample consisted of blood. The TCR was taken from a woman aged 25-40 years in good health. This chain joins TRBV7-9 and TRBJ2-5; TRBD2 is a possible D gene (6 bases). The CDR3 DNA reads TGTGCCAGCAGCTTTGACAGTGCGGGGATACAAGAGACCCAGTACTTC. Amino acids: CASSFDSAGIQETQYF.